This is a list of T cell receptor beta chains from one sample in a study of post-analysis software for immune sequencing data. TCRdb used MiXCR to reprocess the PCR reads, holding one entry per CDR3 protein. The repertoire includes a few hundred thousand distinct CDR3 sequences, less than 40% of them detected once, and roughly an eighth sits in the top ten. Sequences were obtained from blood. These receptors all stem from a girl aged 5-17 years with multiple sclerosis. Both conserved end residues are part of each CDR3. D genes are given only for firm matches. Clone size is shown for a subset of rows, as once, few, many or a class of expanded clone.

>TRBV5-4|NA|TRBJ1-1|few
TGTGCCAGCAGCTTGCCGAGGGGCACTGAAGCTTTCTTT
CASSLPRGTEAFF
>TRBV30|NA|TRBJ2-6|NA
TGTGCCTGTGGGGGCTCTGGGGCCAACGTCCTGACTTTC
CACGGSGANVLTF
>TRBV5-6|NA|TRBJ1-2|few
TGTGCCAGCAGACGACGGGCTGGCTACACCTTC
CASRRRAGYTF
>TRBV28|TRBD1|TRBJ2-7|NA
TGTGCCAGCAGTTTTGGACAGGTGAGCTACGAACAGTACTTC
CASSFGQVSYEQYF
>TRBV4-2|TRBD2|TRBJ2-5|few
TGTGCCAGCAGCCAAGTCCCAGCGGGGGGGGAGACCCAGTACTTC
CASSQVPAGGETQYF
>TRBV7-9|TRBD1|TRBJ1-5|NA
TGTGCCGGCAGCGCACCGACAGGGAGCAATCAGCCCCAGCATTTT
CAGSAPTGSNQPQHF
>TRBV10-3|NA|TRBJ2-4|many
TGTGCCATCAGTGACCCCCGGGGCAGAAACATTCAGTACTTC
CAISDPRGRNIQYF
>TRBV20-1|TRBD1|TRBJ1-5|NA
TGCAGTGCTAACGGACAGGGGGATCAGCCCCAGCATTTT
CSANGQGDQPQHF
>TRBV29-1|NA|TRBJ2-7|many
TGCAGCGTTGGCTTGGGCAGGGGCGAGCAGTACTTC
CSVGLGRGEQYF
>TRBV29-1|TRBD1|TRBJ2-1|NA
TGCAGTTTTGACTATACCGGGACAGGGAATGAGCAGTTCTTC
CSFDYTGTGNEQFF
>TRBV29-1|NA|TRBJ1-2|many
TGCAGCATCCTACCGGTGGTAGGGTATGGCTACACCTTC
CSILPVVGYGYTF
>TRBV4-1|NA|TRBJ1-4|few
TGCGCCAGCAGCCAAGGGCCCGGGGAAAAACTGTTTTTT
CASSQGPGEKLFF
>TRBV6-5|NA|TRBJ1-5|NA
TGTGCCAGCAGTTCCTTTTCCGGACCTCCCAATCAGCCCCAGCATTTT
CASSSFSGPPNQPQHF
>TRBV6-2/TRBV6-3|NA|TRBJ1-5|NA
TGTGCCAGCAGTAGCAGGGCAGTGGGGTTTCAAGGGCCCCAGCATTTT
CASSSRAVGFQGPQHF
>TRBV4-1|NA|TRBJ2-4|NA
TGCGCCAGCAGCCAAGTGAGGGGCCCAGGGGCAGAAAACATCCAGTACTTC
CASSQVRGPGAENIQYF
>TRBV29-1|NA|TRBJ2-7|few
TGCAGCGTTGCGGGGGCCTACGAGCAGTACTTC
CSVAGAYEQYF
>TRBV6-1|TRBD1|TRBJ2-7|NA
TGTGCCAGCAGTTCCCGGACAGGGGAACGCTACGAGCAGTACTTC
CASSSRTGERYEQYF
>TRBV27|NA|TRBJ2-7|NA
TGTGCCAGCAGTTTAACCCCGGCTAGCTCCTACGAGCAGTACTTC
CASSLTPASSYEQYF
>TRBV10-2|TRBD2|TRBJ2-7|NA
TGCGCCAGCAGTAAGGGACTAGCCTCCTACGAGCAGTACTTC
CASSKGLASYEQYF
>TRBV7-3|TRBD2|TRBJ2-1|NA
TGTGCCAGCAGCTTAAGCGGGGGACTTGAAAATGAGCAGTTCTTC
CASSLSGGLENEQFF
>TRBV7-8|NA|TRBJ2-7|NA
TGTGCCAGCAGGGAACAACAGATTTCCTACGAGCAGTACTTC
CASREQQISYEQYF
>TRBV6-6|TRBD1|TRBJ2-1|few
TGTGCCAGCACCCCAGGGGAACAGGGGATAAATGAGCAGTTCTTC
CASTPGEQGINEQFF
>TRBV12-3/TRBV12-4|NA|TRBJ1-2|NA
TGTGCCAGCAGTTCCGAGGGGATAGGGGAAATAGGGTATGGCTACACCTTC
CASSSEGIGEIGYGYTF
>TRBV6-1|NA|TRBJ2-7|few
TGTGCCAGCAGTGGGTGGGACGAGCAGTACTTC
CASSGWDEQYF
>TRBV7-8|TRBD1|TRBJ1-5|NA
TGTGCCAGCAGCTCAAGGACAGGGTCAAACAATCAGCCCCAGCATTTT
CASSSRTGSNNQPQHF
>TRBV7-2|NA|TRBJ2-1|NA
TGTGCCAGCAGCAAGGCCTCTTATGAGCAGTTCTTC
CASSKASYEQFF
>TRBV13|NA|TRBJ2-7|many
TGTGCCAGCAGCCTATACAACCTGGAATTATTCTCCTACGAGCAGTACTTC
CASSLYNLELFSYEQYF
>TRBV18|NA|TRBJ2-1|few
TGTGCCAGCGCGACCTTGAGCTCCTACAATGAGCAGTTCTTC
CASATLSSYNEQFF
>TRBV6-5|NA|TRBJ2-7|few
TGTGCCAGCAGTAACCCCGGGGGGCTCATCTACGAGCAGTACTTC
CASSNPGGLIYEQYF
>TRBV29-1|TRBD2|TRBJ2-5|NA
TGCAGCGTTGAGGGCGGGGGGGCCGGTGAGACCCAGTACTTC
CSVEGGGAGETQYF
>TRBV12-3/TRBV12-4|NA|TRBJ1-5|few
TGTGCCAGCAGTTTAACGGGACATCAGCCCCAGCATTTT
CASSLTGHQPQHF
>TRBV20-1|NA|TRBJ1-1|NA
TGCAGTGCTAGAGAGTGGGGGCGAGGGAACACTGAAGCTTTCTTT
CSAREWGRGNTEAFF
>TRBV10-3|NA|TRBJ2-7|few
TGTGCCATCAGAGGGGTAGCTGTCCACGAGCAGTACTTC
CAIRGVAVHEQYF
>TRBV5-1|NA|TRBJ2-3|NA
TGCGCCAGCAGGTTTGGAAGGGACACAGATACGCAGTATTTT
CASRFGRDTDTQYF
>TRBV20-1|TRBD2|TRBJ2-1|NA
TGCAGTGCTAGTTTCGGGGGGGCCTTTCTCGATGAGCAGTTCTTC
CSASFGGAFLDEQFF
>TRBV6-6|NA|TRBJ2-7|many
TGTGCCAGCAGTTCCCGGACAGCTTACGAGCAGTACTTC
CASSSRTAYEQYF
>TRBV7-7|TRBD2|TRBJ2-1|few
TGTGCTAGCAGCTCAGGACTAGCGGGGGCTGGTGAGCAGTTCTTC
CASSSGLAGAGEQFF
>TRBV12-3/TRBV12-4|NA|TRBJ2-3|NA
TGTGCCAGCAGTTGGAGGGCTCGGGCGGGGGCGGCAGATACGCAGTATTTT
CASSWRARAGAADTQYF
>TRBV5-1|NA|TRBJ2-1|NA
TGCGCCAGCAGCTTGGCAGGGCTCTCCTACAATGAGCAGTTCTTC
CASSLAGLSYNEQFF
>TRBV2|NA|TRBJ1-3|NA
TGTGCCAGCAGTGAGTCGCCGGTGCCTGGAAACACCATATATTTT
CASSESPVPGNTIYF
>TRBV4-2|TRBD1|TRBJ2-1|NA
TGTGCCAGCAGCCAGGGACAGGGGGGAGATGAGCAGTTCTTC
CASSQGQGGDEQFF
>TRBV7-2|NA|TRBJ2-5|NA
TGTGCCAGCAGCCGGGCGACACAAGAGACCCAGTACTTC
CASSRATQETQYF
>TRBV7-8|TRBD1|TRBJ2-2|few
TGTGCCAGCAGCTCACCAGGGGGCGAATTGACCGGGGAGCTGTTTTTT
CASSSPGGELTGELFF
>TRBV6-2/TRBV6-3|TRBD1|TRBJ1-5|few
TGTGCCAGCAGTTTCCCGACAGGGGTGAATCAGCCCCAGCATTTT
CASSFPTGVNQPQHF
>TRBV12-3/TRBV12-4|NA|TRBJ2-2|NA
TGTGCCAGCAGGCAACTAGCAACCCAGAACACCGGGGAGCTGTTTTTT
CASRQLATQNTGELFF
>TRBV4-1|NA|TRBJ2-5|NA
TGCGCCAGCAGCCAAGTAGTCCGTTCGGGGACCCAGTACTTC
CASSQVVRSGTQYF
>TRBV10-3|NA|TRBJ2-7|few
TGTGCCATCAGTGAGAACAGGGTGGGCTTCGAGCAGTACTTC
CAISENRVGFEQYF
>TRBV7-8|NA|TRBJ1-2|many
TGTGCCAGCAGCTTAGCAATAGGGGGTGGTGGCTACACCTTC
CASSLAIGGGGYTF
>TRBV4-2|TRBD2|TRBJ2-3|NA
TGTGCCAGCAGACTTAGCGGGGGGACCACAGATACGCAGTATTTT
CASRLSGGTTDTQYF
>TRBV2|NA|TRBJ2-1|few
TGTGCCAGCACCCCTTTCAATGAGCAGTTCTTC
CASTPFNEQFF